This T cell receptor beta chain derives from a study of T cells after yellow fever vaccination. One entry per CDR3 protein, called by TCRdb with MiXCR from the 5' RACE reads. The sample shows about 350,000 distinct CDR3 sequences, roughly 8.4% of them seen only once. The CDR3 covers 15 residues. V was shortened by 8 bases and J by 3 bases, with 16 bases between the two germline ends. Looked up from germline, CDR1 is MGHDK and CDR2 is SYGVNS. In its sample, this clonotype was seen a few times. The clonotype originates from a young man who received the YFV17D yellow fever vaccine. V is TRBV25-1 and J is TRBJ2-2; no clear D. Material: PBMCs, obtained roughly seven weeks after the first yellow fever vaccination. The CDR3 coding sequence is TGTGCCAGCGGAAGGGTAGCACGGGACACCGGGGAGCTGTTTTTT. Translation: CASGRVARDTGELFF.